Each of the 29 T cell receptor beta chains below was sequenced from the same sample in a study of blood T cell repertoires in COVID-19. Profiled with immunoSEQ multiplex PCR; TCRdb holds only in-frame clones, not every one. The sample consists of fewer than 100,000 clones, around 75% of them appearing once. The material sequenced was peripheral blood. The receptors here all came from a man in his 70s with acute or convalescent COVID-19.

The rearrangement links TRBV6-5 to TRBJ1-1; D is perhaps TRBD1 (5 bases). From germline, CDR1 is MNHEY and CDR2 SVGAGI. The CDR3 is 14 amino acids. Trimming took off 5 bases at V and 0 bases at J, with 10 bases between the two ends. CDR3 sequence: CASSRQMMNTEAFF. CDR3 DNA sequence: TGTGCCAGCAGTCGACAGATGATGAACACTGAAGCTTTCTTT.

The rearrangement uses TRBV7-6 and TRBJ1-2; D ambiguous. The germline V gene has CDR1 SGHVS and CDR2 FNYEAQ. This CDR3 has 12 residues. The V end was cut by 3 bases, the J end by 3 bases, with 5 bases between. The CDR3 coding sequence is TGTGCCAGCAGCTTGGGCGACTATGGCTACACCTTC. This translates into CASSLGDYGYTF. The whole variable domain, filled in from reference TRBV7-6 and TRBJ1-2, reads GAGVSQSPRYKVTKRGQDVALRCDPISGHVSLYWYRQALGQGPEFLTYFNYEAQQDKSGLPNDRFSAERPEGSISTLTIQRTEQRDSAMYRCASSLGDYGYTFGSGTRLTVV.

The chain carries TRBV3-1 (or the pseudogene TRBV3-2) and TRBJ1-1, with 9 bases fitting TRBD1. V was pared by 5 bases and J by 2 bases, with 9 bases of the junction left unmatched. The CDR3 contains 16 residues. Germline CDR1 is LGHDT and CDR2 is YNNKEL (reference sequence). The CDR3 DNA follows: TGTGCCAGCAGCTATTCCGGGACAGGGCCAAACACTGAAGCTTTCTTT. Encoded protein: CASSYSGTGPNTEAFF.

The CDR3 loop reads CASSLGWLKGYEQYF. CDR3 in DNA: TGCGCCAGCAGCTTGGGTTGGCTAAAGGGGTACGAGCAGTACTTC. The chain is built from TRBV5-1 and TRBJ2-7, with D possibly matching TRBD1 (5 bases). Germline V CDR1 and CDR2: SGHRS, YFSETQ. V was trimmed by 0 bases and J by 4 bases, leaving 14 bases between them. The CDR3 has 15 amino acids.

This rearrangement joins TRBV19 to TRBJ1-1, with D possibly being TRBD1 (5 bases). The CDR3 is made up of 12 amino acids. CDR1 and CDR2 (germline): LNHDA, SQIVND (reference sequence). V was shortened by 5 bases and J by 11 bases, with 15 bases between the two germline ends. CDR3 sequence reads: CASSREGVAAFF. The CDR3 DNA follows: TGTGCCAGTAGTCGAGAAGGGGTCGCGGCTTTCTTT.

This sequence joins TRBV15 and TRBJ2-3; 8 bases map to TRBD1. Germline lookup yields CDR1 LNHNV and CDR2 YYDKDF (reference sequence). The trim removed 1 base at V and 3 bases at J, leaving 6 bases unmatched. The CDR3 sequence is 16 residues long. DNA for the CDR3: TGTGCCACCAGCAGAGGGACAGGGAGTGGTACAGATACGCAGTATTTT. Its translation is CATSRGTGSGTDTQYF.

V and J are TRBV27 and TRBJ2-2, with TRBD2 matching over 8 bases. J was trimmed by 6 bases and V by 7 bases; bases with no gene match: 10. Germline V gene sequence: CDR1 MNHEY, CDR2 SMNVEV (reference sequence). The length of the CDR3 is 15 residues. The CDR3 here is CASTSRGRFAGELFF. The CDR3 DNA reads TGTGCCAGCACCTCGCGCGGGAGGTTCGCCGGGGAGCTGTTTTTT.

V usage is TRBV18 and J usage is TRBJ2-5; no definite D call. Trimming took off 3 bases at V and 5 bases at J, with 16 bases between the two ends. Germline CDR1 KGHSH, CDR2 LQKENI. The CDR3 length is 15 residues. Here the CDR3 DNA reads TGTGCCAGCTCACCGAACGGGTACGACGGGGAGACCCAGTACTTC. Encoded protein: CASSPNGYDGETQYF.

The chain is built from TRBV19 and TRBJ2-7; 8 nucleotides align to TRBD1. The germline V gene has CDR1 LNHDA and CDR2 SQIVND (reference sequence). Trimming removed 10 bases from V and 3 bases from J; junction bases left unmatched: 8. This CDR3 is built from 13 residues. For the CDR3, the DNA is TGTGCCACCACTGACAGGGGACGCTACGAGCAGTACTTC. Its translation is CATTDRGRYEQYF.

The chain is built from TRBV28 and TRBJ1-2, with TRBD1 matching 7 bases. The CDR3 has 14 residues. From germline, CDR1 is MDHEN and CDR2 SYDVKM. The V gene end was trimmed by 6 bases and the J gene end by 8 bases; junction bases not matched to a gene: 12. The CDR3 bases are TGTGCCAGCAGGGTTAGGGGGCTGACAGGGGGCTACACCTTC. As protein: CASRVRGLTGGYTF.

Comments on this clone: This CDR3 is also generated by other DNA sequences in the sample. V and J are TRBV4-3 and TRBJ1-6; D gene unclear. V lost 0 bases and J lost 0, with 9 bases in between. Germline V gene lookup returns CDR1 LGHNA and CDR2 YSLEER. This CDR3 comprises 17 residues. CDR3 DNA sequence: TGCGCCAGCAGCCAAGATCGAGGGAGCTCCTATAATTCACCCCTCCACTTT. Amino acid sequence: CASSQDRGSSYNSPLHF.

In its sample, this clone was seen once. V gene TRBV27 combines with J gene TRBJ2-1, with 15 bases matching TRBD2. The CDR3 has 18 residues. V lost 10 bases, J lost 4 bases, and 14 bases stayed unmatched. The germline gives CDR1 MNHEY, CDR2 SMNVEV (reference sequence). The CDR3 DNA is TGTGCCACCCTGGGACTAGCGGGAGGCCGAGGGGCTTACAATGAGCAGTTCTTC. It translates to CATLGLAGGRGAYNEQFF.

The V and J genes are TRBV5-1 and TRBJ1-4, with D tentatively TRBD1 (5 bases). The CDR3 contains 13 residues. CDR1 is SGHRS, CDR2 YFSETQ, per germline. Trimming shortened V by 4 bases and J by 8 bases, and 12 bases separated the two germline ends. CDR3 protein: CASSGQGGEKLFF. For the CDR3, the DNA is TGCGCCAGCAGCGGGCAGGGTGGGGAAAAACTGTTTTTT.

The V and J genes are TRBV7-8 and TRBJ1-5; TRBD1 aligns across 7 bases. CDR1 is SGHVS, CDR2 FQNEAQ, per germline. V lost 3 bases to trimming and J lost 1 base; unmatched junction nucleotides: 9. The CDR3 contains 17 residues. CDR3: CASSFLPTGRSNQPQHF. DNA for the CDR3: TGTGCCAGCAGCTTTCTCCCGACAGGGAGAAGCAATCAGCCCCAGCATTTT.

The chain links TRBV6-5 to TRBJ2-7, with 12 bases aligning to TRBD2. V lost 0 bases and J lost 3; bases outside the gene matches: 3. CDR3 length equals 16 residues. The germline V gene encodes CDR1 MNHEY and CDR2 SVGAGI. The DNA of the CDR3 is TGTGCCAGCAGTTACTCAGGACTAGCGGGGTACTACGAGCAGTACTTC. Translated: CASSYSGLAGYYEQYF.

This chain uses TRBV5-1 with TRBJ2-1; D is ambiguous. Trimming took off 2 bases at V and 0 bases at J, with 9 bases between the two ends. The germline CDR1 and CDR2 sequences are SGHRS and YFSETQ. CDR3 length equals 15 residues. CDR3 in amino acids: CASSFGRVSYNEQFF. CDR3 DNA: TGCGCCAGCAGCTTTGGTCGGGTCTCCTACAATGAGCAGTTCTTC. Complete variable domain (other parts from reference TRBV5-1 and TRBJ2-1): KAGVTQTPRYLIKTRGQQVTLSCSPISGHRSVSWYQQTPGQGLQFLFEYFSETQRNKGNFPGRFSGRQFSNSRSEMNVSTLELGDSALYLCASSFGRVSYNEQFFGPGTRLTVL.

This clone was seen a handful of times. The rearrangement uses TRBV30 and TRBJ1-5; D gene unclear. The length of the CDR3 is 13 residues. V was trimmed by 1 base and J by 5 bases, leaving 9 bases between them. Germline lookup yields CDR1 GTSNPN and CDR2 SVGIG (reference sequence). The CDR3, as DNA: TGTGCCTGGAGTGGCGGAGCTGATCAGCCCCAGCATTTT. Translation gives CAWSGGADQPQHF.

The chain is built from TRBV19 and TRBJ1-2; D uncertain. The germline V and J ends were trimmed by 5 bases and 7 bases, with 14 bases remaining between them. Germline V gene data show CDR1 as LNHDA and CDR2 as SQIVND (reference sequence). The CDR3 spans 13 residues. The CDR3 protein is CASSPDASVGYTF. The CDR3 DNA follows: TGTGCCAGTAGTCCCGACGCTAGCGTTGGCTACACCTTC.

The genes are TRBV28 and TRBJ2-1; a weak D match, TRBD2 (6 bases). The CDR3 consists of 16 residues. V lost 6 bases, J lost 4 bases, and 19 bases lay in between. Germline loops: CDR1 MDHEN, CDR2 SYDVKM. The CDR3 DNA follows: TGTGCCAGCAGCCGACCGACTAGGACTTGGTACAATGAGCAGTTCTTC. Translated, it gives CASSRPTRTWYNEQFF.

V usage is TRBV5-1 and J usage is TRBJ2-1; TRBD1 matches 9 bases. V shed 5 bases and J 6 bases; nucleotides not matched to a gene: 9. Germline CDR1 is SGHRS and CDR2 is YFSETQ. This CDR3 comprises 15 residues. The CDR3 DNA reads TGCGCCAGCAGGGACGACAGGGGGTCAGGCAATGAGCAGTTCTTC. Translation gives CASRDDRGSGNEQFF.

The J gene is TRBJ2-5, the V gene TRBV14; TRBD2 matches 11 bases. Germline CDR1 is SGHDN and CDR2 is FVKESK. The CDR3 spans 17 residues. J lost 5 bases, V lost 1 base, and 9 bases had no gene match. In DNA form, the CDR3 reads TGTGCCAGCAGCCAAGTCCGACTAGCGGGAATGGGTGAGACCCAGTACTTC. Translation gives CASSQVRLAGMGETQYF.

The chain has TRBV3-1 (or the pseudogene TRBV3-2) and TRBJ2-1, with D perhaps matching TRBD2 (7 bases). The CDR3 covers 20 residues. V was clipped by 0 bases and J by 7 bases, with 28 bases between them. Germline V gives CDR1 LGHDT, CDR2 YNNKEL (reference sequence). The CDR3 sequence: CASSQDRGGRGLNLGNEQFF. The DNA of the CDR3 is TGTGCCAGCAGCCAAGATCGCGGGGGCCGTGGACTCAACCTAGGGAATGAGCAGTTCTTC.

The J gene is TRBJ2-2, the V gene TRBV3-1 (or the pseudogene TRBV3-2), with TRBD1 identical over 11 bases. Unmatched junction bases numbered 9, after V lost 0 bases and J lost 6 bases. This CDR3 contains 18 residues. Germline V gene lookup returns CDR1 LGHDT and CDR2 YNNKEL (reference sequence). The CDR3 coding sequence is TGTGCCAGCAGCCAAGAGGTGCCGGGACAGGGGGTGTCCGGGGAGCTGTTTTTT. Residues: CASSQEVPGQGVSGELFF.

The chain employs TRBV18 and TRBJ2-7, with D possibly being TRBD2 (5 bases). Germline CDR1 and CDR2: KGHSH and LQKENI. This CDR3 spans 15 amino acids. Trimming cost V 2 bases and J 0 bases, with 11 bases left between them. The DNA of the CDR3 is TGTGCCAGCTCACCAACGACTACCTACTCCTACGAGCAGTACTTC. This gives the protein CASSPTTTYSYEQYF.

The chain links TRBV28 to TRBJ1-2; a weak D match, TRBD1 (6 bases). The CDR3 is 13 amino acids. Germline V gives CDR1 MDHEN, CDR2 SYDVKM. The V end was cut by 3 bases, the J end by 2 bases, with 7 bases between. In nucleotides, the CDR3 is TGTGCCAGCAGTTTTACAGGGAACTATGGCTACACCTTC. Its protein is CASSFTGNYGYTF.

The CDR3 region has the DNA TGTGCCAGCAGCTTAGTAGCGACGACAAGTACGAGCTCCTATAATTCACCCCTCCACTTT. Translated: CASSLVATTSTSSYNSPLHF. The V and J genes are TRBV7-8 and TRBJ1-6; D is undetermined. Germline values: CDR1 SGHVS, CDR2 FQNEAQ. Trimming cost V 1 base and J 0 bases, with 19 bases left between them. This CDR3 contains 20 residues. Using reference TRBV7-8 and TRBJ1-6 for the parts outside the CDR3, the full variable domain is GAGVSQSPRYKVAKRGQDVALRCDPISGHVSLFWYQQALGQGPEFLTYFQNEAQLDKSGLPSDRFFAERPEGSVSTLKIQRTQQEDSAVYLCASSLVATTSTSSYNSPLHFGNGTRLTVT.

The DNA of the CDR3 is TGTGCCAGCAGCGTAGCTTCTCAGGGGGAAGATACGCAGTATTTT. Protein product: CASSVASQGEDTQYF. The chain is built from TRBV9 and TRBJ2-3; 7 nucleotides agree with TRBD1. The CDR3 sequence is 15 residues long. Germline assignment: CDR1 SGDLS and CDR2 YYNGEE. With V trimmed by 0 bases and J by 5 bases, 6 bases remained unmatched. The variable domain in full, with the rest retrieved from reference TRBV9 and TRBJ2-3, is DSGVTQTPKHLITATGQRVTLRCSPRSGDLSVYWYQQSLDQGLQFLIQYYNGEERAKGNILERFSAQQFPDLHSELNLSSLELGDSALYFCASSVASQGEDTQYFGPGTRLTVL.

This chain links TRBV18 with TRBJ1-5; 9 bases fit TRBD1. V trimming: 2 bases; J trimming: 2 bases; junction bases outside the gene matches: 4. This CDR3 has 16 amino acids. Germline V gives CDR1 KGHSH, CDR2 LQKENI. The CDR3 nucleotides read TGTGCCAGCTCACCAACAGGGGGCTTGGGCAATCAGCCCCAGCATTTT. Encoded protein: CASSPTGGLGNQPQHF. The entire variable domain, with the rest obtained from reference TRBV18 and TRBJ1-5, is as follows: NAGVMQNPRHLVRRRGQEARLRCSPMKGHSHVYWYRQLPEEGLKFMVYLQKENIIDESGMPKERFSAEFPKEGPSILRIQQVVRGDSAAYFCASSPTGGLGNQPQHFGDGTRLSIL.

J is TRBJ2-7 and V is TRBV9, with TRBD2 identical over 8 bases. Germline lookup yields CDR1 SGDLS and CDR2 YYNGEE. V shed 0 bases and J 6 bases; nucleotides not matched to a gene: 14. The CDR3 loop spans 17 amino acids. The CDR3 nucleotides read TGTGCCAGCAGCGTAGGGCTAGCGGGCGGCGGACCCCTCGAGCAGTACTTC. Protein: CASSVGLAGGGPLEQYF.